These T cell receptor beta chains were read from a single sample in a study of radiotherapy plus CTLA-4 blockade in lung cancer. Data came from immunoSEQ multiplex PCR; TCRdb stores just in-frame clones and leaves some out. Of around 110,000 clones detected, around 90% appear once; the ten largest clones hold under 8%. The source material was peripheral blood, sampled from a patient treated with radiotherapy plus ipilimumab. Source of these receptors: a human donor with non-small cell lung cancer that progressed on radiotherapy plus ipilimumab. Both conserved end residues are part of each CDR3. A D gene is named only where the DNA matches it firmly. Clone size is stated in some rows and not others, as once, few, many or a class when expanded.

>TRBJ1-2|TRBV12-5|NA|NA
TGTGCTAGTGGTTTGGGGACCTTCTATGGCTACACCTTC
CASGLGTFYGYTF
>TRBJ1-1|TRBV2|NA|NA
TGTGCCAGCAAGGGGAGGAGATTGAACACTGAAGCTTTCTTT
CASKGRRLNTEAFF
>TRBJ2-7|TRBV9|NA|NA
TGTGCCAGCAGCGTAGGAGACCGGGACGCACGCCACGAGCAGTACTTC
CASSVGDRDARHEQYF
>TRBJ1-2|TRBV27|NA|NA
TGTGCCAGCAGAACCTGGCCGGGCGTGGTGGATGGCTACACCTTC
CASRTWPGVVDGYTF
>TRBJ1-1|TRBV18|NA|NA
TGTGCCAGCTCACCTGACAGGTCAGGGAACACTGAAGCTTTCTTT
CASSPDRSGNTEAFF
>TRBJ1-1|TRBV19|NA|NA
TGTGCCAGTAGTATTCTTCAGGGCACTGAAGCTTTCTTT
CASSILQGTEAFF
>TRBJ2-5|TRBV7-8|NA|NA
TGTGCCAGCAGCTCACCCACCAGACCGGAGACCCAGTACTTC
CASSSPTRPETQYF
>TRBJ1-1|TRBV2|NA|TRBD1
TGTGCCAGCAGCGATACAGGGGACACTGAAGCTTTCTTT
CASSDTGDTEAFF
>TRBJ1-1|TRBV28|NA|NA
TGTGCCAGCAGTTTAACCTTAGTCGTGAACACTGAAGCTTTCTTT
CASSLTLVVNTEAFF
>TRBJ1-2|TRBV9|NA|TRBD1
TGTGCCAGCAGACGGACAGGGGAGGGCTACACCTTC
CASRRTGEGYTF
>TRBJ2-1|TRBV7-9|NA|NA
TGTGCCAGCAGCCCGCTCCCAGGGAGAAAGAATGAGCAGTTCTTC
CASSPLPGRKNEQFF
>TRBJ2-3|TRBV5-8|NA|NA
TGTGCCAGCAGCTTGGGGCTAGTTAGCACAGATACGCAGTATTTT
CASSLGLVSTDTQYF
>TRBJ1-1|TRBV29-1|NA|NA
TGCAGCGGGGGGGGATCCACTGAAGCTTTCTTT
CSGGGSTEAFF
>TRBJ2-1|TRBV5-1|NA|NA
TGCGCCAGCAGCTTGGATGGAGGGTGGGGTGAGCAGTTCTTC
CASSLDGGWGEQFF
>TRBJ1-5|TRBV19|once|NA
TGTGCCAGTAGTATGAGGTTTAGCAATCAGCCCCAGCATTTT
CASSMRFSNQPQHF
>TRBJ1-1|TRBV28|once|NA
TGTGCCAGCAGTTTAGAGGCGGGGAACACTGAAGCTTTCTTT
CASSLEAGNTEAFF
>TRBJ2-1|TRBV7-9|NA|NA
TGTGCCAGCAGCCCCCTGGCGGGCGAGCAGTTCTTC
CASSPLAGEQFF
>TRBJ2-7|TRBV6-1|NA|TRBD1
TGTGCCAGCAGTGGGGACAGGGGATCCTACGAGCAGTACTTC
CASSGDRGSYEQYF
>TRBJ1-2|TRBV14|NA|NA
TGTGCCAGCAGTCCGAAACTTATCCTAAACTATGGCTACACCTTC
CASSPKLILNYGYTF
>TRBJ2-5|TRBV5-1|NA|NA
TGCGCCAGCAGCTTGAGGTCGGGAGAGACCCAGTACTTC
CASSLRSGETQYF
>TRBJ1-2|TRBV6-1|NA|NA
TGTGCCAGCAGTGAATCCGGACTCCTCTATGGCTACACCTTC
CASSESGLLYGYTF
>TRBJ2-1|TRBV5-1|NA|TRBD2
TGCGCCAGCAGTCATGGGACTAGCGTCTACAATGAGCAGTTCTTC
CASSHGTSVYNEQFF
>TRBJ2-3|TRBV4-1|NA|NA
TGCGCCAGCAGCCAAGGGGTAGGCGGATATCTCACAGATACGCAGTATTTT
CASSQGVGGYLTDTQYF
>TRBJ2-5|TRBV18|NA|NA
TGTGCCAGCTCGGGGGGGACATCGCCGGGAGAGACCCAGTACTTC
CASSGGTSPGETQYF
>TRBJ2-7|TRBV9|NA|TRBD1
TGTGCCAGCAGCGTAGAGACAGGGGCCCTTGGAGAGCAGTACTTC
CASSVETGALGEQYF
>TRBJ2-1|TRBV6-5|NA|NA
TGTGCCAGCAGGGGGAGGGGGGGGAATGAGCAGTTCTTC
CASRGRGGNEQFF
>TRBJ2-1|TRBV2|NA|TRBD2
TGTGCCAGCAGTGAAACAAGCGGGAGGTATAGTGAGCAGTTCTTC
CASSETSGRYSEQFF
>TRBJ2-7|TRBV9|NA|NA
TGTGCCAGCAGCGTAGGCGGGTCTAGCTCCTACGAGCAGTACTTC
CASSVGGSSSYEQYF
>TRBJ2-5|TRBV18|NA|TRBD2
TGTGCCAGCTCACCACTCGCTAGCGGGCAAGAGACCCAGTACTTC
CASSPLASGQETQYF